This T cell receptor (beta chain) was sequenced in a study of CD8+ T cells in alopecia areata. Across the study: Scoring of treated patients' severity used the percentage of affected scalp area.

Once RNA had been extracted, it was reverse transcribed into cDNA to act as the sequencing template. The data were produced by immunoSEQ multiplex PCR, yet TCRdb's version contains in-frame clones alone and is incomplete. This table holds about 180,000 clones, roughly 50% found once. This clone was seen a few times. The treatment: oral pan-JAK inhibitor, 5-10 mg twice daily. The receptor was isolated from a human donor with alopecia areata. Sequences were derived from CD4+ T cells sorted from blood, sampled at approximately week 56, from a patient treated with tofacitinib.

DNA for the CDR3: TGTGCCAGCAGTTACTCGAGACTAGCGGCCACAGATACGCAGTATTTT. It translates to CASSYSRLAATDTQYF. The chain carries TRBV6-5 and TRBJ2-3; 9 positions agree with TRBD2. The CDR3 covers 16 residues. CDR1 is MNHEY and CDR2 is SVGAGI in the germline V gene. V trimming: 0 bases; J trimming: 2 bases; junction bases outside the gene matches: 3.